Below, 22 T cell receptor beta chains from the same sample are listed, as sequenced in a study of CD8 T cells in Susac syndrome. The RNA, about 0.45 to 1 ug, was put through reverse transcription using random hexamers. A single record per CDR3 protein comes from TCRdb applying MiXCR to the immunoSEQ multiplex PCR reads. The sample lists hundreds of thousands of distinct CDR3 sequences, approximately 85% seen once, with around 0.12% in the top ten. The source material was CD8+ T cells from PBMCs. The receptors were sampled from a human donor with multiple sclerosis.

The rearrangement joins TRBV5-1 to TRBJ2-2, with 10 bases identical to TRBD2. CDR3 length: 20 amino acids. The V and J ends lost 0 bases and 6 bases, in that order; junction bases with no gene match: 17. Looked up from germline, CDR1 is SGHRS and CDR2 is YFSETQ. The CDR3 region has the DNA TGCGCCAGCAGCTTGGAGACAACCGGGGCTAGCGGGAGAGGAGCCGGGGAGCTGTTTTTT. Its translation is CASSLETTGASGRGAGELFF.

The chain's CDR3 is CALTILSSYNSPLHF. The CDR3 DNA sequence: TGTGCCCTGACAATCTTGAGCTCCTATAATTCACCCCTCCACTTT. The chain carries TRBV30 and TRBJ1-6; D remains unclear. V was cut by 8 bases and J by 0 bases, with 14 bases left in between. Germline values: CDR1 GTSNPN, CDR2 SVGIG (reference sequence). This CDR3 has 15 amino acids.

The chain joins TRBV20-1 to TRBJ2-1; TRBD2 aligns across 14 bases. There are 17 residues in the CDR3. The germline CDR1 and CDR2 sequences are DFQATT and SNEGSKA (reference sequence). Germline trimming cut 6 bases from V and 8 bases from J; bases unmatched to any gene: 15. The CDR3, as DNA: TGCAGTGCAAAGGGACTAGCGGGAGAATTTCGGATGCATGAGCAGTTCTTC. Translated, it gives CSAKGLAGEFRMHEQFF.

This sequence joins TRBV27 and TRBJ1-2, with D perhaps matching TRBD1 (5 bases). This CDR3 is 14 amino acids long. Germline CDR1 and CDR2: MNHEY and SMNVEV (reference sequence). V shed 3 bases and J shed 3 bases, with 11 bases lying between them. CDR3: CASSLSRVDYGYTF. CDR3 DNA: TGTGCCAGCAGTTTGTCCAGGGTGGACTATGGCTACACCTTC.

The chain recombines TRBV19 with TRBJ1-1, with D possibly TRBD1 on 5 matching bases. The CDR3 is made up of 14 amino acids. The germline V gene encodes CDR1 LNHDA and CDR2 SQIVND (reference sequence). The V gene lost 5 bases and the J gene lost 3 bases, with 13 bases spanning the gap. The CDR3 is CASSVTVSYTEAFF. CDR3 bases: TGTGCCAGTAGTGTGACAGTTTCGTACACTGAAGCTTTCTTT.

The chain uses TRBV7-9 and TRBJ2-3; D tentatively fits TRBD1 or TRBD2 (5 bases each). The CDR3 extends over 13 amino acids. Trimming took off 9 bases at V and 3 bases at J, with 13 bases between the two ends. Germline loops: CDR1 SEHNR, CDR2 FQNEAQ (reference sequence). DNA for the CDR3: TGTGCCAGTCGCGATGGGGGAACAGATACGCAGTATTTT. This translates into CASRDGGTDTQYF.

The chain carries TRBV19 and TRBJ2-1; 12 bases align to TRBD2. The germline V gene has CDR1 LNHDA and CDR2 SQIVND (reference sequence). Germline trimming cut 0 bases from V and 6 bases from J; bases unmatched to any gene: 9. The CDR3 totals 18 residues. In DNA form, the CDR3 reads TGTGCCAGTAGTATAGAGGGTCCTGGACTAGCGGGACGCAATGAGCAGTTCTTC. Its protein product is CASSIEGPGLAGRNEQFF.

J is TRBJ1-1 and V is TRBV4-1; TRBD1 agrees at 7 bases. The CDR3 runs to 17 residues. The germline CDR1 and CDR2 sequences are MGHRA and YSYEKL. The J segment lost 1 base and the V segment lost 2 bases, leaving 10 bases of the junction unmatched. Written as DNA, the CDR3 is TGCGCCAGCAGCCAACCAACAATGACAGGGACGAACACTGAAGCTTTCTTT. This codes for CASSQPTMTGTNTEAFF.

The CDR3 protein is CASSLGGQVYNEQFF. CDR3 coding DNA: TGTGCCAGCAGCTTAGGAGGACAGGTCTACAATGAGCAGTTCTTC. The genes are TRBV7-6 and TRBJ2-1, with TRBD1 identical over 7 bases. The J segment lost 3 bases and the V segment lost 1 base, leaving 3 bases of the junction unmatched. Germline CDR1 reads SGHVS; CDR2 reads FNYEAQ. The CDR3 loop spans 15 amino acids. Together with reference TRBV7-6 and TRBJ2-1, the CDR3 gives the full variable domain: GAGVSQSPRYKVTKRGQDVALRCDPISGHVSLYWYRQALGQGPEFLTYFNYEAQQDKSGLPNDRFSAERPEGSISTLTIQRTEQRDSAMYRCASSLGGQVYNEQFFGPGTRLTVL.

The chain joins TRBV6-6 to TRBJ2-1, with D possibly TRBD1 on 6 matching bases. Per germline, CDR1 MNHNY and CDR2 SVGAGI (reference sequence). V was clipped by 4 bases and J by 8 bases, with 15 bases between them. There are 14 residues in the CDR3. The CDR3 sequence: CASSFYTGKDEQFF. CDR3 DNA sequence: TGTGCCAGCAGTTTCTATACAGGGAAGGATGAGCAGTTCTTC.

V gene TRBV18 combines with J gene TRBJ2-3, with D hard to call. V lost 8 bases to trimming and J lost 5 bases, with 17 bases between them. This CDR3 spans 14 amino acids. Germline V lookup: CDR1 KGHSH, CDR2 LQKENI. The CDR3 reads CASGPVAAGDTQYF. Written as DNA, the CDR3 is TGTGCCAGCGGCCCGGTGGCGGCCGGAGATACGCAGTATTTT.

This sequence joins TRBV4-1 and TRBJ2-2; D may be TRBD1 (6 bases). Trimming shortened V by 3 bases and J by 1 base, and 9 bases separated the two germline ends. There are 15 residues in the CDR3. CDR1 is MGHRA and CDR2 is YSYEKL in the germline V gene. The CDR3 spells CASSHGTMNTGELFF. CDR3 coding DNA: TGCGCCAGCAGCCACGGGACAATGAACACCGGGGAGCTGTTTTTT.

This chain uses TRBV27 with TRBJ2-1, with unresolved D. CDR3 length equals 14 residues. Looked up from germline, CDR1 is MNHEY and CDR2 is SMNVEV (reference sequence). Trimming took off 3 bases at V and 10 bases at J, with 16 bases between the two ends. The CDR3 spells CASSFYLPGREQFF. For the CDR3, the DNA is TGTGCCAGCAGTTTCTATCTTCCCGGACGCGAGCAGTTCTTC.

The V gene is TRBV28, the J gene TRBJ2-1; no reliable D call. V was pared by 6 bases and J by 3 bases, with 18 bases between. The CDR3 totals 16 residues. Germline V lookup: CDR1 MDHEN, CDR2 SYDVKM. CDR3 in amino acids: CASSADLGNYYNEQFF. The CDR3 coding sequence is TGTGCCAGCAGCGCAGATCTCGGCAATTACTACAATGAGCAGTTCTTC. Full variable domain (missing parts from reference TRBV28 and TRBJ2-1): DVKVTQSSRYLVKRTGEKVFLECVQDMDHENMFWYRQDPGLGLRLIYFSYDVKMKEKGDIPEGYSVSREKKERFSLILESASTNQTSMYLCASSADLGNYYNEQFFGPGTRLTVL.

The V gene is TRBV28, the J gene TRBJ2-3; D may be TRBD2 (6 bases). Trimming cost V 5 bases and J 2 bases, with 20 bases left between them. This CDR3 region has 17 residues. Germline V gene sequence: CDR1 MDHEN, CDR2 SYDVKM. The CDR3 spells CASSTPRLEGSTDTQYF. The CDR3 DNA follows: TGTGCCAGCAGTACCCCTAGGTTGGAGGGCTCCACAGATACGCAGTATTTT.

This chain joins TRBV6-5 and TRBJ2-3, with a weak D call TRBD2 (6 bases). This CDR3 has 17 amino acids. V lost 2 bases and J 0 bases, leaving 15 bases between the germline ends. Germline assignment: CDR1 MNHEY and CDR2 SVGAGI. The CDR3: CASSYAIRGLSTDTQYF. Here the CDR3 DNA reads TGTGCCAGCAGTTACGCGATACGGGGACTGAGCACAGATACGCAGTATTTT.

This chain links TRBV6-2 or TRBV6-3 with TRBJ1-3, with TRBD1 matching 7 bases. Germline V lookup: CDR1 MNHEY, CDR2 SVGEGT. The length of the CDR3 is 17 residues. Trimming removed 7 bases from V and 0 bases from J; junction bases left unmatched: 12. This CDR3 reads CASTLPGQSRSGNTIYF. The CDR3 DNA sequence: TGTGCCAGCACCCTTCCGGGACAGAGCCGCTCTGGAAACACCATATATTTT.

The CDR3 here is CASSLGGGTSYNEQFF. For the CDR3, the DNA is TGTGCCAGCAGCTTAGGAGGGGGGACATCCTACAATGAGCAGTTCTTC. The chain recombines TRBV13 with TRBJ2-1, with D perhaps given as TRBD1 or TRBD2 (6 bases each). CDR1 PRHDT and CDR2 FYEKMQ come from the germline V gene (reference sequence). Deletions cut 0 bases from V and 1 base from J, with 10 bases between. This CDR3 is 16 amino acids long.

V gene TRBV29-1 combines with J gene TRBJ2-7; no clear D gene. The V gene lost 4 bases and the J gene lost 0 bases, with 10 bases spanning the gap. Germline values: CDR1 SQVTM, CDR2 ANQGSEA. The CDR3 covers 13 residues. The CDR3 bases are TGCAGCGTTGCGGATCGAATCTCCTACGAGCAGTACTTC. Amino acids: CSVADRISYEQYF.

The chain has TRBV7-9 and TRBJ2-3; TRBD2 agrees at 7 bases. V shed 5 bases, J shed 1 base, and the junction held 9 bases outside the gene matches. The CDR3 loop spans 16 amino acids. Per the germline V gene, CDR1 is SEHNR and CDR2 is FQNEAQ (reference sequence). CDR3 protein: CASSHPLGLGTDTQYF. In DNA form, the CDR3 reads TGTGCCAGCAGCCATCCCCTAGGACTAGGCACAGATACGCAGTATTTT.

This sequence joins TRBV20-1 and TRBJ2-2, with D tentatively TRBD2 (5 bases). Germline CDR1 reads DFQATT; CDR2 reads SNEGSKA (reference sequence). V was pared by 6 bases and J by 3 bases, with 14 bases between. The CDR3 has 14 amino acids. The CDR3 DNA reads as TGCAGTGCCCCAACGGAGGCTTACACCGGGGAGCTGTTTTTT. It translates to CSAPTEAYTGELFF.

The chain recombines TRBV19 with TRBJ2-7; 9 nucleotides align to TRBD1. Germline-derived CDR1 and CDR2 are LNHDA and SQIVND (reference sequence). V lost 1 base and J lost 3; bases outside the gene matches: 7. CDR3 length: 16 amino acids. The chain's CDR3 is CASSIGTGTGNYEQYF. In DNA form, the CDR3 reads TGTGCCAGTAGTATAGGCACTGGGACAGGGAACTACGAGCAGTACTTC.